Listed below are T cell receptor beta chains from one sample, sequenced in a study of T cell responses to AZD1222 COVID-19 vaccine. Measured with immunoSEQ multiplex PCR; TCRdb has only the in-frame clones, and not every one. The sample has around 66,000 clones, over 75% seen once. The material sequenced was peripheral blood, taken on day 0 of AZD1222 vaccination. These receptors originate from an adult in good health. Each CDR3 is given with its conserved first and last residue. The D gene is left open where the match is weak.

V gene	D gene	J gene	CDR3 protein
TRBV27	TRBD1	TRBJ2-3	CAITTGDEDTQYF
TRBV29-1	.	TRBJ1-1	CSVESDWGNPEAFF
TRBV11-2	.	TRBJ2-2	CASSPPVNGELFF
TRBV5-1	.	TRBJ2-3	CASSLEPGTDTQYF
TRBV5-1	TRBD1	TRBJ2-3	CASRPYRGLGALTDTQYF
TRBV6-5	.	TRBJ1-3	CASILDRNSGNTIYF
TRBV6-5	.	TRBJ2-1	CASSYGSMGNEQFF
TRBV7-3	TRBD1	TRBJ1-1	CASSSRGFTEAFF
TRBV15	.	TRBJ2-7	CATGKTGARVGEQYF
TRBV15	.	TRBJ1-2	CATSTLEGGYTF
TRBV4-3	TRBD1	TRBJ1-2	CASSQGIGGAPGYTF
TRBV9	TRBD2	TRBJ2-2	CASSPPGRVVGELFF
TRBV28	.	TRBJ2-5	CASSPPTGRRQETQYF
TRBV15	TRBD2	TRBJ2-3	CATSIPGLGTDTQYF
TRBV10-3	.	TRBJ1-3	CAISEAGQSGNTIYF
TRBV5-6	.	TRBJ2-2	CASSLVVTGELFF
TRBV5-1	.	TRBJ1-1	CASLPAGGGTEAFF
TRBV7-9	.	TRBJ2-4	CASSWGDRNIQYF
TRBV3-1/TRBV3-2	TRBD1	TRBJ2-1	CASSPDRGFGREQFF
TRBV21-1	.	TRBJ1-1	CASSKAGTGGKNTEAFF
TRBV6-5	.	TRBJ2-1	CASRKETGSYNEQFF
TRBV2	.	TRBJ2-7	CASSWYGQYEQYF
TRBV9	.	TRBJ1-2	CASSENNRQRSNYGYTF
TRBV11-3	TRBD2	TRBJ2-7	CASSREVLAGGDEQYF
TRBV3-1/TRBV3-2	TRBD2	TRBJ2-1	CASSPDLGAKRLAGGSYNEQFF
TRBV7-8	.	TRBJ2-7	CASSLGAGPTYEQYF
TRBV29-1	TRBD1	TRBJ2-7	CSVRPGTDYEQYF
TRBV9	.	TRBJ1-6	CASSPSGNPSSYNSPLHF
TRBV27	.	TRBJ1-1	CASDGRGTEAFF
TRBV5-1	TRBD2	TRBJ2-3	CASSLVPLAGGQYSTDTQYF
TRBV20-1	TRBD2	TRBJ2-1	CSASAASGYNEQFF
TRBV6-5	TRBD1	TRBJ1-1	CAITPRQGGTEAFF
TRBV5-1	TRBD1	TRBJ1-2	CASADRGYGYTF
TRBV11-2	TRBD1	TRBJ1-4	CASSFNRGGEKLFF
TRBV30	.	TRBJ1-1	CAWSVRRHKSTEAFF
TRBV6-5	TRBD1	TRBJ2-5	CASSRGGRETQYF
TRBV5-1	.	TRBJ1-2	CASSLEQGGGYTF
TRBV11-2	TRBD1	TRBJ2-1	CASGDRGKLYNEQFF
TRBV11-2	TRBD2	TRBJ2-2	CASSRTSGNTGELFF
TRBV6-1	.	TRBJ1-1	CASSEITGNTEAFF
TRBV7-9	.	TRBJ2-1	CASSSGVLNEQFF
TRBV24-1	TRBD1	TRBJ1-2	CATSDRGQGAFYGYTF
TRBV4-2	TRBD1	TRBJ2-7	CASSQDPGQGFNEQYF
TRBV5-5	.	TRBJ2-1	CASSLDNAAGYNEQFF
TRBV9	TRBD1	TRBJ1-2	CASSVAPGQGAGNYGYTF
TRBV29-1	.	TRBJ1-2	CSVLRGQVGYTF
TRBV5-1	TRBD1	TRBJ2-7	CASSLGGTALHDEQYF
TRBV5-1	.	TRBJ1-1	CASRTQMNTEAFF
TRBV12-3/TRBV12-4	.	TRBJ2-2	CATSLAEELFF
TRBV27	.	TRBJ1-5	CASSSGHPSNQPQHF
TRBV7-2	TRBD1	TRBJ2-1	CASSLSGGVINEQFF
TRBV18	.	TRBJ2-3	CASSLGGPDTQYF
TRBV6-5	TRBD1	TRBJ1-2	CASSSPGQLYGYTF
TRBV4-2	.	TRBJ1-4	CASSPEGSTNEKLFF
TRBV7-9	TRBD1	TRBJ1-2	CASSDRDRGFRYTF
TRBV6-5	TRBD2	TRBJ2-1	CASSWSGAASYNEQFF
TRBV5-4	.	TRBJ2-2	CASSRGDTGELFF
TRBV28	.	TRBJ2-3	CASSFGVGADTQYF
TRBV6-5	.	TRBJ2-6	CASSYGRGSGANVLTF
TRBV18	.	TRBJ2-5	CASLSGQRETQYF